This T cell receptor beta chain emerged from a study of T-cell reconstitution after alpha-beta-depleted transplantation in children. A library of TCRbeta sequences, prepared with unique molecular identifiers, was generated. TCRdb re-analysed the PCR reads in MiXCR, keeping a single row per CDR3 protein. The sample lists 45,000 to 60,000 distinct CDR3 sequences, around 50% occurring once. Whole-study findings and limits: Diversity of TCRbeta at day 60 was high in some patients, arising from surviving recipient T cells and thymic progenitors. Most T-cell counts and diversity one year after the transplant came from T cells that were newly produced. Alpha-beta T cells present about two months after transplant were reported to originate from several hundred expanded graft clones.

This CDR3 contains 15 residues. Germline loops: CDR1 SGHKS, CDR2 YYEKEE (reference sequence). V lost 0 bases and J lost 6; bases outside the gene matches: 7. To note about this clonotype: Its target is unknown.

The material sequenced was peripheral blood, taken before TCRalphabeta/CD19-depleted stem cell transplant. V gene TRBV5-5 combines with J gene TRBJ2-7; TRBD1 aligns across 9 bases. The source of this sequence is a boy younger than two with SCID, due to receive a stem cell transplant. Written as DNA, the CDR3 is TGTGCCAGCAGCTTGGGGCCGGACAGGGGTTTCGAGCAGTACTTC. This gives the protein CASSLGPDRGFEQYF.